The present T cell receptor (beta chain) was sequenced within a study of T-cell memory formation after mild COVID-19. TCR alpha and TCR beta cDNA libraries carrying sample barcodes and UMIs came from 5'RACE with constant-segment primers. TCRdb re-called the 5' RACE reads with MiXCR, one entry per CDR3 protein. The table has under 450,000 distinct CDR3 sequences, around 20% seen once. In regard to this clonotype: Its antigen is not known.

The CDR3 is 13 residues long. CDR1 and CDR2 from the germline V gene are LNHDA and SQIVND (reference sequence). Trimming cost V 3 bases and J 5 bases, with 10 bases left between them. Whole-study findings and limits: CD8+ contracting clones occupied EMRA, while CD4+ ones occupied mainly CM and EM. Unconfirmed was the SARS-CoV-2 specificity of second-wave clones that peaked on day 37.

The sample consisted of PBMCs or a T cell subset sorted from them (not recorded which). V gene TRBV19 combines with J gene TRBJ1-1; no clear D. This sequence was found in a man aged 18 to 29 who had mild COVID-19 (a few samples of this study predate the infection). Cell type and time point are not known. CDR3: CASSMGVWTEAFF. For the CDR3, the DNA is TGTGCCAGTAGTATGGGTGTCTGGACTGAAGCTTTCTTT.